This entry describes one T cell receptor beta chain. The identical CDR3 is also encoded by other nucleotide sequences in the sample. CDR3 length equals 14 residues. The V and J ends lost 0 bases and 0 bases, in that order; junction bases with no gene match: 0. Germline V gene data show CDR1 as SGHRS and CDR2 as YFSETQ. TCRdb's copy holds only in-frame clones and misses some; the assay was immunoSEQ multiplex PCR. The sample carries 150,000 or so clones, approximately 80% recorded once. This entry belongs to a study of blood T cell repertoires in COVID-19. Whole-study context: The analysed material was cDNA or gDNA that came from T cells, B-cell-depleted T cells, or PBMCs.

Sequences were obtained from peripheral blood. The sequence came from a woman of 80 years or more with active or convalescent COVID-19. The V gene is TRBV5-1, the J gene TRBJ2-7, with 7 bases lining up with TRBD2. CDR3: CASSLGGSSYEQYF. The CDR3 nucleotides are TGCGCCAGCAGCTTGGGCGGGAGCTCCTACGAGCAGTACTTC. Combining the CDR3 with reference TRBV5-1 and TRBJ2-7 gives the whole variable domain KAGVTQTPRYLIKTRGQQVTLSCSPISGHRSVSWYQQTPGQGLQFLFEYFSETQRNKGNFPGRFSGRQFSNSRSEMNVSTLELGDSALYLCASSLGGSSYEQYFGPGTRLTVT.